The rows below give T cell receptor beta chains drawn from one sample of a study of identical twins. TCRdb ran MiXCR on the 5' RACE reads and lists one entry per CDR3 protein. The data contain around 240,000 distinct CDR3 sequences, roughly 7% of them singletons. These data are also associated with another study on yellow fever vaccine responses in identical twins.

The material sequenced was memory (CD45RO+) T cells sorted from blood. All receptors come from a young woman in good health. Each CDR3 is given with its conserved first and last residue. D genes are given only for firm matches. Clone size is stated in some rows and not others, as once, few, many or a class when expanded.

size	V	D	J	CDR3	DNA
many	TRBV19	TRBD2	TRBJ2-1	CASTREGNEQFF	TGTGCCAGTACTAGGGAGGGTAATGAGCAGTTCTTC
.	TRBV3-1	.	TRBJ1-1	CASSQGSYEAEAFF	TGTGCCAGCAGCCAAGGCTCCTATGAAGCTGAAGCTTTCTTT
.	TRBV29-1	.	TRBJ2-7	CSVMSTQKTYEQYF	TGCAGCGTTATGAGCACTCAGAAAACCTACGAGCAGTACTTC
.	TRBV15	TRBD1	TRBJ2-6	CATSRGQTLGANVLTF	TGTGCCACCAGCAGGGGACAGACCTTGGGGGCCAACGTCCTGACTTTC
many	TRBV20-1	.	TRBJ2-1	CSASTGINEQFF	TGCAGTGCTTCAACAGGGATAAATGAGCAGTTCTTC
.	TRBV12-3/TRBV12-4	.	TRBJ2-5	CASSYKETSSGPRETQYF	TGTGCCAGCAGTTACAAGGAGACTAGTTCGGGACCTCGGGAGACCCAGTACTTC
.	TRBV5-8	.	TRBJ2-6	CASSLGQGGSGANVLTF	TGTGCCAGCAGCTTGGGTCAGGGGGGCTCTGGGGCCAACGTCCTGACTTTC
few	TRBV6-2/TRBV6-3	.	TRBJ2-1	CASSMSGAGSYNEQFF	TGTGCCAGCAGTATGTCGGGCGCGGGCTCCTACAATGAGCAGTTCTTC
medium-sized	TRBV6-4	.	TRBJ1-1	CASSAGGENTEAFF	TGTGCCAGCAGCGCCGGGGGTGAGAACACTGAAGCTTTCTTT
.	TRBV28	TRBD1	TRBJ1-1	CASSSWDRVEAFF	TGTGCCAGCAGTTCCTGGGACAGGGTCGAAGCTTTCTTT
few	TRBV3-1	.	TRBJ2-3	CASSQQGIPDTQYF	TGTGCCAGCAGCCAGCAGGGTATTCCAGATACGCAGTATTTT
many	TRBV2	.	TRBJ2-4	CASSAGYSAKNIQYF	TGTGCCAGCAGCGCAGGGTATTCGGCCAAAAACATTCAGTACTTC
.	TRBV28	.	TRBJ1-5	CASSKQINLNQPQHF	TGTGCCAGCAGTAAACAGATAAACCTCAATCAGCCCCAGCATTTT
.	TRBV7-9	.	TRBJ2-1	CASSSGRGTYNEQFF	TGTGCCAGCAGCTCGGGCAGGGGAACCTACAATGAGCAGTTCTTC
few	TRBV3-1	.	TRBJ1-3	CASSPGRISGNTIYF	TGTGCCAGCAGTCCGGGACGGATCTCTGGAAACACCATATATTTT
few	TRBV6-1	.	TRBJ2-3	CASNPSTSSTDTQYF	TGTGCCAGCAACCCTTCTACTTCTAGCACAGATACGCAGTATTTT
few	TRBV7-8	TRBD2	TRBJ2-3	CASSLGTSGMDTQYF	TGTGCCAGCAGCTTAGGGACTAGCGGGATGGATACGCAGTATTTT
many	TRBV15	.	TRBJ1-5	CATSRVGDGNQPQHF	TGTGCCACCAGCAGAGTGGGTGATGGCAATCAGCCCCAGCATTTT
few	TRBV5-5	.	TRBJ2-2	CASSPAGERNTGELFF	TGTGCCAGCAGCCCTGCCGGGGAGAGGAACACCGGGGAGCTGTTTTTT
.	TRBV25-1	TRBD1	TRBJ1-1	CASRQGAGKNTEAFF	TGTGCCAGCCGCCAGGGGGCGGGTAAGAACACTGAAGCTTTCTTT
few	TRBV2	TRBD1	TRBJ1-1	CASSTGTVNTEAFF	TGTGCCAGCAGCACTGGGACAGTGAACACTGAAGCTTTCTTT
.	TRBV3-1	.	TRBJ2-1	CASSQGRAGPIEQFF	TGTGCCAGCAGCCAAGGGAGGGCCGGACCAATTGAGCAGTTCTTC
.	TRBV5-1	.	TRBJ1-6	CASSLKSRDSPLHF	TGCGCCAGCAGCTTGAAATCCAGGGACTCACCCCTCCACTTT
few	TRBV12-3/TRBV12-4	.	TRBJ2-3	CASSFASVGGADTQYF	TGTGCCAGCAGTTTCGCTTCCGTCGGTGGCGCAGATACGCAGTATTTT
many	TRBV11-2	TRBD1	TRBJ2-7	CASSFHKQGYGEQYF	TGTGCCAGCAGCTTCCACAAACAGGGGTACGGCGAGCAGTACTTC
many	TRBV12-3/TRBV12-4	TRBD1	TRBJ1-1	CASSLGTARNTEAFF	TGTGCCAGCAGTCTGGGGACAGCAAGGAACACTGAAGCTTTCTTT
few	TRBV20-1	.	TRBJ2-1	CSAGQGGQNEQFF	TGCAGTGCTGGCCAAGGGGGTCAGAATGAGCAGTTCTTC
.	TRBV6-5	.	TRBJ1-6	CASSYSHRGVSPLHF	TGTGCCAGCAGTTACTCCCACAGAGGGGTTTCACCCCTCCACTTT
few	TRBV5-1	.	TRBJ2-5	CASSLRERAGETQYF	TGCGCCAGCAGCTTAAGAGAGAGAGCAGGAGAGACCCAGTACTTC
.	TRBV18	.	TRBJ2-1	CASSPDGSRNEQFF	TGTGCCAGTTCACCGGATGGGAGCCGCAATGAGCAGTTCTTC
.	TRBV7-9	.	TRBJ1-6	CASSLGVNSPLHF	TGTGCCAGCAGCTTAGGGGTTAATTCACCCCTCCACTTT
few	TRBV3-1	.	TRBJ2-5	CASSHAQKQETQYF	TGTGCCAGCAGCCATGCGCAGAAACAAGAGACCCAGTACTTC
.	TRBV2	TRBD2	TRBJ2-1	CASSESAGSSYNEQFF	TGTGCCAGCAGTGAATCAGCGGGGAGCTCCTACAATGAGCAGTTCTTC
many	TRBV7-8	.	TRBJ1-3	CASSLGEGGGNTIYF	TGTGCCAGCAGCTTAGGGGAGGGTGGAGGAAACACCATATATTTT
.	TRBV6-1	.	TRBJ2-5	CASRLHPGPAGETQYF	TGTGCCAGCAGGCTACACCCGGGGCCTGCGGGGGAGACCCAGTACTTC
few	TRBV11-2	.	TRBJ1-4	CASSLGQGMEKLFF	TGTGCCAGCAGCTTAGGGCAGGGGATGGAAAAACTGTTTTTT
many	TRBV20-1	.	TRBJ2-7	CSAAGLGRGTTYEQYF	TGCAGTGCTGCGGGGTTGGGGCGCGGCACTACCTACGAGCAGTACTTC
many	TRBV2	TRBD2	TRBJ2-2	CASSSTSGGPGSGELFF	TGTGCCAGCAGTTCGACTAGCGGGGGGCCTGGGTCCGGGGAGCTGTTTTTT
.	TRBV27	.	TRBJ2-7	CASSLNRASYEQYF	TGTGCCAGCAGTTTGAACAGGGCCTCCTACGAGCAGTACTTC
many	TRBV3-1	.	TRBJ1-2	CASRPTGIVGYTF	TGTGCCAGCAGACCAACAGGAATCGTCGGCTACACCTTC
few	TRBV20-1	.	TRBJ1-5	CSAIDGGQPQHF	TGCAGTGCTATAGACGGGGGTCAGCCCCAGCATTTT
many	TRBV7-2	TRBD2	TRBJ2-5	CASSLVASGAQETQYF	TGTGCCAGCAGCTTAGTTGCTAGCGGGGCACAAGAGACCCAGTACTTC
.	TRBV20-1	TRBD2	TRBJ2-1	CSVQGLAINEQFF	TGCAGTGTACAGGGACTAGCAATCAATGAGCAGTTCTTC
.	TRBV10-3	.	TRBJ1-1	CAIQAGRGSEAFF	TGTGCCATCCAAGCGGGGAGAGGGTCGGAAGCTTTCTTT
.	TRBV3-1	.	TRBJ2-4	CASSQDRKNIQYF	TGTGCCAGCAGCCAAGACAGGAAAAACATTCAGTACTTC
.	TRBV28	.	TRBJ1-1	CASSLPQARVTEAFF	TGTGCCAGCAGCCTTCCGCAGGCTCGTGTCACTGAAGCTTTCTTT
few	TRBV28	TRBD2	TRBJ2-1	CASSHSGRAGNEQFF	TGTGCCAGCAGCCACAGCGGGAGGGCGGGCAATGAGCAGTTCTTC
.	TRBV3-1	.	TRBJ2-1	CASSQLSSWSLRNEQFF	TGTGCCAGCAGCCAGTTATCTAGCTGGAGTCTCAGAAATGAGCAGTTCTTC
.	TRBV4-1	.	TRBJ2-7	CASSRGAGDLHQKYF	TGCGCCAGCAGCCGGGGGGCAGGGGACCTTCACCAAAAGTACTTC
few	TRBV20-1	TRBD1	TRBJ1-2	CSAPRTGRNYGYTF	TGCAGTGCTCCCCGGACAGGGCGCAACTATGGCTACACCTTC
few	TRBV2	.	TRBJ1-1	CASIGGWNTEAFF	TGTGCCAGCATCGGCGGATGGAACACTGAAGCTTTCTTT
few	TRBV6-2/TRBV6-3	TRBD2	TRBJ2-1	CASSYTGTSGVGGSYNEQFF	TGTGCCAGCAGTTACACCGGGACTAGCGGGGTGGGCGGCTCCTACAATGAGCAGTTCTTC
few	TRBV20-1	TRBD2	TRBJ2-5	CSARDLLAGGRGTQYF	TGCAGTGCTAGAGATCTACTAGCGGGGGGGCGGGGGACCCAGTACTTC
few	TRBV18	.	TRBJ2-1	CASSLDRLSYNEQFF	TGTGCCAGCTCCCTTGACAGACTCTCCTACAATGAGCAGTTCTTC
.	TRBV15	.	TRBJ1-5	CATSRDRGGIGFQPQHF	TGTGCCACCAGCAGAGATCGGGGAGGGATAGGTTTTCAGCCCCAGCATTTT
.	TRBV6-1	TRBD1	TRBJ1-2	CATHRRQGQGYTF	TGTGCCACCCATCGGCGACAGGGGCAAGGCTACACCTTC
few	TRBV6-5	.	TRBJ2-6	CASISSGANVLTF	TGTGCCAGCATTAGCTCTGGGGCCAACGTCCTGACTTTC
few	TRBV29-1	.	TRBJ2-7	CSVERGGSYEQYF	TGCAGCGTTGAAAGGGGGGGCTCCTACGAGCAGTACTTC
many	TRBV20-1	.	TRBJ1-1	CSANRADTEAFF	TGCAGTGCTAACAGGGCTGACACTGAAGCTTTCTTT
few	TRBV10-3	.	TRBJ1-6	CAISIERSYNSPLHF	TGTGCCATCAGTATCGAGCGCTCCTATAATTCACCCCTCCACTTT